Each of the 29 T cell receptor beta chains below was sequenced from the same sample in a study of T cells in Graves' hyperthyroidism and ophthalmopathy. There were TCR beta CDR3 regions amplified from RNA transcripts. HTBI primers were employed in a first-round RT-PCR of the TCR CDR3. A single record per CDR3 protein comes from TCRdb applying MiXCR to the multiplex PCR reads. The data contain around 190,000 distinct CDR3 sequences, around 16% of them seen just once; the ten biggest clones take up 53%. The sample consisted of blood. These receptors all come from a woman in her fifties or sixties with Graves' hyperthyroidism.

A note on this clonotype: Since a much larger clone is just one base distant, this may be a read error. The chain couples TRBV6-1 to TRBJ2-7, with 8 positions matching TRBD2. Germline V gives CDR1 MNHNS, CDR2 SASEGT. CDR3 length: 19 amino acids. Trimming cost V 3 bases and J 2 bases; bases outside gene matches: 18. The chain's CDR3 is CASSDPRLALKGSPYEQYF. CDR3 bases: TGTGCCAGCAGTGATCCCAGACTAGCGCTAAAAGGAAGCCCCTACGAGCAGTACTTC.

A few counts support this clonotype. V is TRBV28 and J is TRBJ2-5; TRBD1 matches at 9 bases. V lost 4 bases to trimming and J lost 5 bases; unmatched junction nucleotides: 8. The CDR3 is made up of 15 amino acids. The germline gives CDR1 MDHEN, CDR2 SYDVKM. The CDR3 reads CASSSTGGWGETQYF. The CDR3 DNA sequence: TGTGCCAGCAGTTCCACAGGGGGCTGGGGGGAGACCCAGTACTTC.

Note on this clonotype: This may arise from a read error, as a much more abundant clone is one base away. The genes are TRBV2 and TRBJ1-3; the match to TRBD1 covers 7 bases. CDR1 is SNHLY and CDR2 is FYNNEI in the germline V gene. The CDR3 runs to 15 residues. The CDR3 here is CASSPTGTSGNAIYF. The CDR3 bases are TGTGCCAGCAGTCCGACAGGGACCTCTGGAAACGCCATATATTTT.

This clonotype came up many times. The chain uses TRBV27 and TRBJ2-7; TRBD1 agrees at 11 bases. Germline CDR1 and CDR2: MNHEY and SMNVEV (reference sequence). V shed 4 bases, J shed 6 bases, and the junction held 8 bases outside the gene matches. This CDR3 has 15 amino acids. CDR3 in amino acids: CASSWGTGGTSEQYF. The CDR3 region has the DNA TGTGCCAGCAGTTGGGGGACAGGGGGAACCTCCGAGCAGTACTTC.

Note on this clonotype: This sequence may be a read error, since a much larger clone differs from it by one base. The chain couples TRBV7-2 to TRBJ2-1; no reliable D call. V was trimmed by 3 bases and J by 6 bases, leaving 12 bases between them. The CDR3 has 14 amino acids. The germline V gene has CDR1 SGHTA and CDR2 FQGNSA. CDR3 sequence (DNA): TGTGCCAGCAGCTTGGACGCAGTCTGCAATGAGCAGTTCTTC. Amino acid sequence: CASSLDAVCNEQFF.

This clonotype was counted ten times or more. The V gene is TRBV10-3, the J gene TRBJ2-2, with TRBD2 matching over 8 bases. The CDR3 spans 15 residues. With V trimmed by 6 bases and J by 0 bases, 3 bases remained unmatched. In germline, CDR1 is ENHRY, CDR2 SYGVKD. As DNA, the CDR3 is TGTGCCATCAGCTTACTAGCGGCGAACACCGGGGAGCTGTTTTTT. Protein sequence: CAISLLAANTGELFF.

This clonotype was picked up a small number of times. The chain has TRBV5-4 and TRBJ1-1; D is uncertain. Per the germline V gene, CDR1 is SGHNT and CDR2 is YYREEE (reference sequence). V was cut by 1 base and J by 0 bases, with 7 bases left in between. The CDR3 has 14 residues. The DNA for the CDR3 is TGTGCCAGCAGCTTGCAGGCCATGAACACTGAAGCTTTCTTT. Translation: CASSLQAMNTEAFF.

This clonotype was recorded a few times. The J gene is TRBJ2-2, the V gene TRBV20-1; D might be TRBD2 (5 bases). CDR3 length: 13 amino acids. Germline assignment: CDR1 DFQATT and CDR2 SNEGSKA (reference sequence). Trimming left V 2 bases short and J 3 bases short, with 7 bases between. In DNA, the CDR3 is TGCAGTGCTAGATTGAGGGACACCGGGGAGCTGTTTTTT. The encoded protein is CSARLRDTGELFF.

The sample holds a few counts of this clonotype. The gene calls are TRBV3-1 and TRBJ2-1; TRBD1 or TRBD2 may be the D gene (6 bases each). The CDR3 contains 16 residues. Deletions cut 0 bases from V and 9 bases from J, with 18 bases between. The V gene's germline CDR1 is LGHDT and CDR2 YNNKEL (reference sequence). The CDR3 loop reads CASSQEVGGKGGEQFF. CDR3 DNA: TGTGCCAGCAGCCAAGAGGTAGGCGGAAAGGGGGGTGAGCAGTTCTTC.

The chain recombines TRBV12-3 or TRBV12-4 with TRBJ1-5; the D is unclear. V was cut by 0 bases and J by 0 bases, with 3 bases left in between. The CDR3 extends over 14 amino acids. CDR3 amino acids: CASSLAISNQPQHF. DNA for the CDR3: TGTGCCAGCAGTTTAGCGATTAGCAATCAGCCCCAGCATTTT.

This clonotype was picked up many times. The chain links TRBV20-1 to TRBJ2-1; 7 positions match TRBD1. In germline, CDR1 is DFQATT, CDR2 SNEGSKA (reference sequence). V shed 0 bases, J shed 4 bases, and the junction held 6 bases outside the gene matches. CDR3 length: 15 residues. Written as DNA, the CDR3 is TGCAGTGCTAGAGAAACAGGGGCCCTATACAATGAGCAGTTCTTC. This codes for CSARETGALYNEQFF.

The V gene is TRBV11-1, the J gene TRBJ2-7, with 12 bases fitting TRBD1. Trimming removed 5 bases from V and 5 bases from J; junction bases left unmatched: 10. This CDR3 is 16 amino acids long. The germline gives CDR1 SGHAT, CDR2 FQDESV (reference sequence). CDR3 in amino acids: CASSPSRGTGGHEQYF. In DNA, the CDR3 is TGTGCCAGCAGCCCTAGCCGCGGGACAGGGGGCCACGAGCAGTACTTC. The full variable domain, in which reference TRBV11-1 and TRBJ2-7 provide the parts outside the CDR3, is EAEVAQSPRYKITEKSQAVAFWCDPISGHATLYWYRQILGQGPELLVQFQDESVVDDSQLPKDRFSAERLKGVDSTLKIQPAELGDSAMYLCASSPSRGTGGHEQYFGPGTRLTVT.

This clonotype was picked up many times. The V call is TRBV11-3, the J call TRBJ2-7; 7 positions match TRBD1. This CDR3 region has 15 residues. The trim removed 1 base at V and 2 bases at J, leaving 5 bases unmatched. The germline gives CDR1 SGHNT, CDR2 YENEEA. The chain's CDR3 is CASSLGTGTAYEQYF. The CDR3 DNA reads TGTGCCAGCAGCTTAGGAACCGGGACAGCCTACGAGCAGTACTTC.

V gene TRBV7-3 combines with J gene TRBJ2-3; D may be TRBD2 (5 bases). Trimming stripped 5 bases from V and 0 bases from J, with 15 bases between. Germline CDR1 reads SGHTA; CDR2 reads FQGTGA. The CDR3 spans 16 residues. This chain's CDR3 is CASSLFGGSSTDTQYF. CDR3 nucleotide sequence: TGTGCCAGCAGCCTATTTGGCGGGTCTAGCACAGATACGCAGTATTTT. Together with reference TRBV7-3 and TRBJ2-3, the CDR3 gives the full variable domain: GAGVSQTPSNKVTEKGKYVELRCDPISGHTALYWYRQSLGQGPEFLIYFQGTGAADDSGLPNDRFFAVRPEGSVSTLKIQRTERGDSAVYLCASSLFGGSSTDTQYFGPGTRLTVL.

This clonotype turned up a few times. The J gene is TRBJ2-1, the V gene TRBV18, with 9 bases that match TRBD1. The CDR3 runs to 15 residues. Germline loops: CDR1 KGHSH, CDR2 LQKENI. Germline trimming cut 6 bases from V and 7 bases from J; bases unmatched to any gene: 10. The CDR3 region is CASSLNRGRKNEQFF. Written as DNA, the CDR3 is TGTGCCAGCTCTCTCAACAGGGGGCGCAAAAATGAGCAGTTCTTC.

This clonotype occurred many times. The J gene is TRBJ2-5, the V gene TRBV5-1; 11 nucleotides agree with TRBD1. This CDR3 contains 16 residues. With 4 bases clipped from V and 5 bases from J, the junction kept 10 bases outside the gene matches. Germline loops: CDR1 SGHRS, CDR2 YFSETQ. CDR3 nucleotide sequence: TGCGCCAGCAGCCATGGGCGGACAGGGGGCCTGGAGACCCAGTACTTC. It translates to CASSHGRTGGLETQYF. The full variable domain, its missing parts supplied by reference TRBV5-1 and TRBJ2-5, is KAGVTQTPRYLIKTRGQQVTLSCSPISGHRSVSWYQQTPGQGLQFLFEYFSETQRNKGNFPGRFSGRQFSNSRSEMNVSTLELGDSALYLCASSHGRTGGLETQYFGPGTRLLVL.

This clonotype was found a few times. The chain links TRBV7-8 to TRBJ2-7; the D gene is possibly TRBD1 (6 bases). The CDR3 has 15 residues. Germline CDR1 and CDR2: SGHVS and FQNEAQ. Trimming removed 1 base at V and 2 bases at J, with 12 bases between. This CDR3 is CASSLDRERTYEQYF. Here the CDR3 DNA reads TGTGCCAGCAGCTTAGACAGGGAAAGAACCTACGAGCAGTACTTC.

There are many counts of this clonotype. CDR3: CASSRPNYGYTF. The CDR3, as DNA: TGTGCCAGCAGCAGACCCAACTATGGCTACACCTTC. The chain is built from TRBV7-9 and TRBJ1-2, with unresolved D. The V end was cut by 5 bases, the J end by 2 bases, with 6 bases between. The CDR3 spans 12 residues. The germline CDR1 and CDR2 sequences are SEHNR and FQNEAQ (reference sequence).

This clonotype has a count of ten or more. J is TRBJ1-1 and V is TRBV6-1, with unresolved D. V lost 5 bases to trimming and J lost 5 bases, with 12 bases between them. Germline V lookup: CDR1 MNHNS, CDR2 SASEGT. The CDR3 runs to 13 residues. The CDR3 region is CASSSSVGTEAFF. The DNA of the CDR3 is TGTGCCAGCAGTTCATCCGTGGGGACTGAAGCTTTCTTT.

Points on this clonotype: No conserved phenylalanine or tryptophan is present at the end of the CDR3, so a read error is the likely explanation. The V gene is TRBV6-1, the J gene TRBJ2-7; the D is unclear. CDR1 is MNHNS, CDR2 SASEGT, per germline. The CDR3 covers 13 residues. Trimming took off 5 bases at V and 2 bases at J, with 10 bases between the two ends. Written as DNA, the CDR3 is TGTGCCAGCAGTTCGGTGAACCCCTACGAGCAGTACCTC. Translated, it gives CASSSVNPYEQYL.

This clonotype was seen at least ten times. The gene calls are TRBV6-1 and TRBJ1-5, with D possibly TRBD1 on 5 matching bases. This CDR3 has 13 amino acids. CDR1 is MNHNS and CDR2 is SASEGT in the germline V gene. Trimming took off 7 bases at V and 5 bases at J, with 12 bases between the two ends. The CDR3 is CASMGTFDQPQHF. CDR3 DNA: TGTGCCAGCATGGGGACGTTTGATCAGCCCCAGCATTTT.

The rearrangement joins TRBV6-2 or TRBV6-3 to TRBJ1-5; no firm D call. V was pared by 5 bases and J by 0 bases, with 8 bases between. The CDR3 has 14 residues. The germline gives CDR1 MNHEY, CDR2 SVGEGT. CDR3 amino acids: CASSQINSNQPQHF. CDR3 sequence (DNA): TGTGCCAGCAGTCAAATAAATAGCAATCAGCCCCAGCATTTT.

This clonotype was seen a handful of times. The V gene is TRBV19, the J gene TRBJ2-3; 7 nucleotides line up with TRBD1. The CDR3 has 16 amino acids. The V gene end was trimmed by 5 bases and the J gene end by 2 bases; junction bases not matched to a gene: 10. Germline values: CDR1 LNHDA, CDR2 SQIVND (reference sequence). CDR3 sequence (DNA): TGTGCCAGTAGTGTTGACCCCGGGACAGCCACAGATACGCAGTATTTT. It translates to CASSVDPGTATDTQYF.

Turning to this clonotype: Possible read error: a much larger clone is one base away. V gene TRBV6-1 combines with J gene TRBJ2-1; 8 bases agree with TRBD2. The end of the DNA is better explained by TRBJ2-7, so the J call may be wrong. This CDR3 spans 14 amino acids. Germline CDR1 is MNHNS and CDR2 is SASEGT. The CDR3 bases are TGTGCCAGTTCAATAGCGGGACCACACAATGAGCAGTACTTC. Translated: CASSIAGPHNEQYF.

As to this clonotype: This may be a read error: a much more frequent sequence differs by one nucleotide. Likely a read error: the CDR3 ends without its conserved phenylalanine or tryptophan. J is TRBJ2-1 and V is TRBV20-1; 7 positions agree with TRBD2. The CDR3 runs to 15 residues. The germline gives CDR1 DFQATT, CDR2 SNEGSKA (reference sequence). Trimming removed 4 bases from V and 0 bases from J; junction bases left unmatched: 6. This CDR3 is CSATTSATSYNEQFS. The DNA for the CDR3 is TGCAGTGCTACCACTAGCGCGACCTCCTACAATGAGCAGTTCTCC.

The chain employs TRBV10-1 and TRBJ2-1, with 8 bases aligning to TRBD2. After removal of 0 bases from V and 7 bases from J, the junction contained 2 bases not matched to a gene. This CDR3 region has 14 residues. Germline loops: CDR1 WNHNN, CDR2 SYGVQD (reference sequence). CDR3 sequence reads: CASSESAGVNEQFF. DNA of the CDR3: TGCGCCAGCAGTGAGTCAGCGGGAGTGAATGAGCAGTTCTTC.

The CDR3 reads CASSRWNYGYTF. In nucleotides, the CDR3 is TGCGCCAGCAGCCGTTGGAACTATGGCTACACCTTC. The gene calls are TRBV5-1 and TRBJ1-2; no clear D. Trimming removed 4 bases from V and 2 bases from J, with 6 bases in between. Germline loops: CDR1 SGHRS, CDR2 YFSETQ. The CDR3 totals 12 residues.

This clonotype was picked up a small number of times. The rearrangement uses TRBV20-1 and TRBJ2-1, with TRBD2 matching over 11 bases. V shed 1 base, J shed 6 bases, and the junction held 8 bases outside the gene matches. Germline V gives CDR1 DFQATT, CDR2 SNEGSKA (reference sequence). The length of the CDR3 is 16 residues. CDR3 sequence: CSARGASGRFFNEQFF. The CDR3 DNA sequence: TGCAGTGCTAGAGGCGCTAGCGGGAGGTTTTTCAATGAGCAGTTCTTC.

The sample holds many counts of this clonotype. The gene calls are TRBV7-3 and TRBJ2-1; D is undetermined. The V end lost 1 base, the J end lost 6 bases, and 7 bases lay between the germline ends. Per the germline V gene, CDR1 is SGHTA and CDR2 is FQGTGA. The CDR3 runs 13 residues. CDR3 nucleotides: TGTGCCAGCAGCTTAAGCCCCATCAATGAGCAGTTCTTC. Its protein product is CASSLSPINEQFF. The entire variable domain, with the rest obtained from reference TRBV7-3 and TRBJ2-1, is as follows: GAGVSQTPSNKVTEKGKYVELRCDPISGHTALYWYRQSLGQGPEFLIYFQGTGAADDSGLPNDRFFAVRPEGSVSTLKIQRTERGDSAVYLCASSLSPINEQFFGPGTRLTVL.